This T cell receptor beta chain was found in a study of response to subunit inactivated influenza vaccine. Each CDR3 protein is one row after TCRdb ran MiXCR on the RT-PCR reads. Altogether about 700,000 distinct CDR3 sequences are present, about 14% being singletons, with the ten largest covering around 7.3%. Germline CDR1 is GTSNPN and CDR2 is SVGIG (reference sequence). The V end was cut by 1 base, the J end by 7 bases, with 8 bases between. The CDR3 runs to 12 residues. This clonotype was observed at least ten times. The TCR was taken from a man aged 45 to 65 who received an inactivated influenza vaccine. The source material was PBMCs from blood, sampled 14 to 15 days before vaccination. V is TRBV30 and J is TRBJ2-1; D is possibly TRBD1 (6 bases). CDR3 sequence (DNA): TGTGCCTGGAGTGACAGGGATAATGAGCAGTTCTTC. Protein product: CAWSDRDNEQFF.